These T cell receptor beta chains were read from a single sample in a study of patients and donors after allogeneic stem cell transplantation. TCRdb re-analysed the RT-PCR reads in MiXCR, keeping a single row per CDR3 protein. The sample yields approximately 150,000 distinct CDR3 sequences, roughly two fifths seen once. The material sequenced was blood, either unsorted or a sorted T cell fraction (not recorded which). The receptors shown here come from a human donor who was either an allogeneic HSCT recipient or a stem cell or donor lymphocyte infusion donor (not recorded which). It is not recorded whose cells these are; they may come from a transplant donor. The CDR3 runs from the conserved cysteine through the conserved F or W. D genes are given only for firm matches. Only some rows state a clone size, as once, few, many or a class for expanded clones.

15	TRBV20-1	once	TRBJ2-5	TRBD2	TGCAGTGCCGCCTTCTCGGGGGGAAGTGGGGAGACCCAGTACTTC	CSAAFSGGSGETQYF
16	TRBV2	.	TRBJ1-6	TRBD1	TGTGCCAGCAGTGCCCTCACCGGGACAGGGAAGTCACCCCTCCACTTT	CASSALTGTGKSPLHF
15	TRBV12-3/TRBV12-4	.	TRBJ2-1	TRBD1	TGTGCCAGCAGACTCCGGGACAGGGTTCCGGATGAGCAGTTCTTC	CASRLRDRVPDEQFF
16	TRBV12-3/TRBV12-4	.	TRBJ1-5	.	TGTGCCAGCAGTTTGAGAGAAGGTTCGAGCAATCAGCCCCAGCATTTT	CASSLREGSSNQPQHF
14	TRBV6-5	.	TRBJ1-2	.	TGTGCCAGCAGTTACTCCAGGGCTGGGAATGGCTACACCTTC	CASSYSRAGNGYTF
11	TRBV9	.	TRBJ2-7	.	TGTGCCAGCAGCGTAGCTTGGTCCCTTCCCTTC	CASSVAWSLPF
15	TRBV28	few	TRBJ1-2	TRBD1	TGTGCCAGCAGTCCTTCGGACAGGGCTCGCTATGGCTACACCTTC	CASSPSDRARYGYTF
14	TRBV28	.	TRBJ2-3	TRBD1	TGTGCCAGCAGGGGGGACAGGGGGTCAGATACGCAGTATTTT	CASRGDRGSDTQYF
14	TRBV28	.	TRBJ2-3	.	TGTGCCAGCAGTTTAGGCGGGCCCACAGATACGCAGTATTTT	CASSLGGPTDTQYF
13	TRBV12-3/TRBV12-4	once	TRBJ1-2	.	TGTGCCAGCACACCCCTCTCCGATGGGGGCTACACCTTC	CASTPLSDGGYTF
15	TRBV20-1	few	TRBJ1-1	.	TGCAGTGCTAGAGAGGTCGGCAGGGTGAACACTGAAGCTTTCTTT	CSAREVGRVNTEAFF
15	TRBV6-6	few	TRBJ1-5	.	TGTGCCAGCAGCGTCGCGGGGGGGGTTTTTCAGCCCCAGCATTTT	CASSVAGGVFQPQHF
12	TRBV12-3/TRBV12-4	few	TRBJ2-3	.	TGTGCCAGCAGTACCGGCACAGATACGCAGTATTTT	CASSTGTDTQYF
15	TRBV28	.	TRBJ1-1	.	TGTGCCAGCAGTTTTTGGAAGGGGATGAACACTGAAGCTTTCTTT	CASSFWKGMNTEAFF
14	TRBV7-8	few	TRBJ1-5	TRBD1	TGTGCCAGCACCGCGGACAGGGGATTCACGCCCCAGCATTTT	CASTADRGFTPQHF
13	TRBV30	once	TRBJ2-2	.	TGTGCCTGGACAGGGTTTGACACCGGGGAGCTGTTTTTT	CAWTGFDTGELFF
13	TRBV12-3/TRBV12-4	few	TRBJ2-1	.	TGTGCCAGCCGTTGGGACACTTACAATGAGCAGTTCTTC	CASRWDTYNEQFF
14	TRBV15	.	TRBJ1-1	TRBD1	TGTGCCACCAGCACCGGGACAGGGGAAACTGAAGCTTTCTTT	CATSTGTGETEAFF
15	TRBV29-1	.	TRBJ2-3	TRBD1	TGCAGCGTTGAAATTCTTAGGGGGCGGGCAGATACGCAGTATTTT	CSVEILRGRADTQYF
14	TRBV6-6	.	TRBJ2-5	TRBD1	TGTGCCAGCATCAGGGACAGGGTAAAAGAGACCCAGTACTTC	CASIRDRVKETQYF
10	TRBV20-1	.	TRBJ2-4	.	TGCAGTGCTAGCGGTGGGATTCAGTACTTC	CSASGGIQYF
10	TRBV12-3/TRBV12-4	.	TRBJ1-1	.	TGTGCCAGCAGTCGCGGACGGGCTTTCTTT	CASSRGRAFF
11	TRBV6-1	.	TRBJ1-2	.	TGTGCCACAGGGGCTAACTATGGCTACACCTTC	CATGANYGYTF
17	TRBV4-3	.	TRBJ2-3	TRBD2	TGCGCCAGCAGCCCATATGTTGGCGGGGGGTTCAGGGATACGCAGTATTTT	CASSPYVGGGFRDTQYF
14	TRBV12-3/TRBV12-4	.	TRBJ1-2	TRBD1	TGTGCCAGCAGTTTAGATCCGGGACAGGCAATTAGGCCCTTC	CASSLDPGQAIRPF
14	TRBV3-1	few	TRBJ1-2	.	TGTGCCAGCAGCCAAGGGGTCCTACCCTATGGCTACACCTTC	CASSQGVLPYGYTF
16	TRBV7-6	.	TRBJ2-2	TRBD1	TGTGCCAGCAGCTTAATTCCGGGACAGGGAAACGGGGAGCTGTTTTTT	CASSLIPGQGNGELFF
15	TRBV20-1	.	TRBJ2-1	.	TGCAGTGCTAGTGGCCCGGGGAGCTCCTACAATGAGCAGTTCTTC	CSASGPGSSYNEQFF
15	TRBV19	.	TRBJ1-6	.	TGTGCCAGTAGTATAACCCAGGACTATAATTCACCCCTCCACTTT	CASSITQDYNSPLHF
16	TRBV3-1	.	TRBJ1-1	.	TGTGCCAGCAGCCAAGAAGGTTACCCCATGAACACTGAAGCTTTCTTT	CASSQEGYPMNTEAFF
16	TRBV7-6	.	TRBJ1-5	TRBD1	TGTGCCAGCAGCTTAGGACAGGGGTGGCGGAATCAGCCCCAGCATTTT	CASSLGQGWRNQPQHF
12	TRBV29-1	.	TRBJ2-1	.	TGCAGCGTTGACAGTTTGGCCACCCCCCAGTTCTTC	CSVDSLATPQFF
12	TRBV29-1	.	TRBJ2-5	.	TGCAGCGTGGACCAGGGATCGCAGACCCAGTACTTC	CSVDQGSQTQYF
11	TRBV20-1	.	TRBJ1-1	.	TGCAGTGCTGTGGTGAACACTGAAGCTTTCTTT	CSAVVNTEAFF
15	TRBV19	few	TRBJ1-2	TRBD1	TGTGCCAGTACCCGAGGGGGCACAATCAACTATGGCTACACCTTC	CASTRGGTINYGYTF
15	TRBV12-3/TRBV12-4	few	TRBJ1-6	TRBD1	TGTGCCAGCAGCCTCAGGGGGCCCTATAATTCACCCCTCCACTTT	CASSLRGPYNSPLHF
14	TRBV7-2	few	TRBJ2-3	TRBD1	TGTGCCAGCAGCAAGGACAGGGGGCTAGATACGCAGTATTTT	CASSKDRGLDTQYF
15	TRBV12-3/TRBV12-4	few	TRBJ2-2	.	TGTGCCAGCAGTCTGCGGGTGGGGAACACCGGGGAGCTGTTTTTT	CASSLRVGNTGELFF
14	TRBV9	.	TRBJ2-2	TRBD1	TGTGCCAGCAGCGCACAGGGGGCTGGCGGGGAGCTGTTTTTT	CASSAQGAGGELFF
17	TRBV9	few	TRBJ2-2	TRBD1	TGTGCCAGCAGCGTAGTAGGTGGACAGGGAGGCACCGGGGAGCTGTTTTTT	CASSVVGGQGGTGELFF
14	TRBV12-3/TRBV12-4	.	TRBJ1-5	.	TGTGCCAGCAGTTCCCGGACGGAGAATCAGCCCCAGCATTTT	CASSSRTENQPQHF
13	TRBV12-3/TRBV12-4	.	TRBJ2-6	.	TGTGCCAGCAGTTACGTTGGGGCCAACGTCCTGACTTTC	CASSYVGANVLTF
16	TRBV9	.	TRBJ2-6	TRBD1	TGTGCCAGCAGCGAGGACAGGGGCTCTGGGGCCAACGTCCTGACTTTC	CASSEDRGSGANVLTF
12	TRBV5-1	.	TRBJ1-2	.	TGCGCCAGCAGCTTAAACGCCTATGGCTACACCTTC	CASSLNAYGYTF
11	TRBV24-1	many	TRBJ1-1	.	TGTGCCACCAGTGCTCGGACCGAAGCTTTCTTT	CATSARTEAFF
15	TRBV7-6	.	TRBJ1-5	TRBD1	TGTGCCAGCAGCCCTTGGACAGGATTCAATCAGCCCCAGCATTTT	CASSPWTGFNQPQHF
14	TRBV4-3	.	TRBJ1-2	.	TGCGCCAGCAGCCCGGGACCTGCTAACTATGGCTACACCTTC	CASSPGPANYGYTF
12	TRBV12-3/TRBV12-4	.	TRBJ1-2	TRBD1	TGTGCCAGCAGTTCGACAGGGGATGGCTACACCTTC	CASSSTGDGYTF
13	TRBV11-2	few	TRBJ1-4	.	TGTGCCAGCAGCTTAGATTTCTGGGAAAAACTGTTTTTT	CASSLDFWEKLFF
13	TRBV6-5	few	TRBJ1-1	.	TGTGCCAGCACCCCTTGGGAGGGGGGGGAAGCTTTCTTT	CASTPWEGGEAFF
13	TRBV9	.	TRBJ2-1	.	TGTGCCAGCAGCGTAGCTGAGGACAATGAGCAGTTCTTC	CASSVAEDNEQFF
15	TRBV6-5	.	TRBJ2-4	TRBD2	TGTGCCAGCAGTTACGGGCAGGGAGGGAGAAACATTCAGTACTTC	CASSYGQGGRNIQYF
14	TRBV28	.	TRBJ2-7	.	TGTGCCAGCAGTTTCAGGAGGGCGCCCTACGAGCAGTACTTC	CASSFRRAPYEQYF
16	TRBV12-3/TRBV12-4	.	TRBJ1-6	TRBD1	TGTGCCAGCAGTTTGGGGGACAGGGTATGGAATTCACCCCTCCACTTT	CASSLGDRVWNSPLHF
14	TRBV5-1	.	TRBJ1-1	.	TGCGCCAGCAGCTTGTCGGCAGGAACCAATGAAGCTTTCTTT	CASSLSAGTNEAFF
14	TRBV6-2/TRBV6-3	few	TRBJ1-5	.	TGTGCCAGCAGTACTAGTGACCGGAATCAGCCCCAGCATTTT	CASSTSDRNQPQHF
12	TRBV12-3/TRBV12-4	.	TRBJ1-1	TRBD1	TGTGCCAGCAGTTTCTGGGACAGGGAAGCTTTCTTT	CASSFWDREAFF
14	TRBV14	.	TRBJ1-6	.	TGTGCCAGCAGCCACAGGGGTGATAATTCACCCCTCCACTTT	CASSHRGDNSPLHF
14	TRBV20-1	.	TRBJ1-2	TRBD1	TGCAGTGCTGGGGAAGGACAGGGGGCAAGTGGCTACACCTTC	CSAGEGQGASGYTF
11	TRBV12-3/TRBV12-4	.	TRBJ2-2	.	TGTGCCAGCACCCTTCACGGGGAGCTGTTTTTT	CASTLHGELFF